This T cell receptor beta chain was sequenced during a study of T cells in localized non-small cell lung cancer (dated by TCRdb to the early 2020s). Study-wide context: T cell repertoires of about 240 early-stage NSCLC patients were analyzed, with tumors being compared against uninvolved tumor-adjacent lungs. The cohort comprised around 250 treatment-naïve NSCLC patients with resected, localized lung tumors. Of the NSCLC patients, around 140 were male and some 97 were female, and the mean age was approximately 69 years. What the research found in general, with its limitations: Since the design was exploratory, TCR variables were selected using unadjusted p-values with no false-discovery rate correction. Higher T cell density in blood was associated with longer overall survival, whereas higher clonality in adjacent lung was associated with shorter survival. Uninvolved tumor-adjacent lung showed the highest T cell clonality, higher than tumor, which suggests more focused antigenic responses in the adjacent lung. Because multi-region sequencing of the tumors was not done, intratumor heterogeneity could not be ruled out. A median of approximately 50 of the top 100 tumor clones turned up in the paired uninvolved adjacent lung, and roughly 30 of those clones also ranked among the top 100 of that same adjacent lung.

CDR3 length: 13 amino acids, cysteine to phenylalanine. The retained sequence is limited to the CDR3, 39 bases, with the frame set at the first base. Germline trimming: 3 bases from V, 15 bases from J; junction bases outside gene matches: 9. For CDR1 and CDR2, the germline V gene (reference sequence) lists LNHDA and SQIVND. At diagnosis, tumor, uninvolved tumor-adjacent lung and peripheral blood were collected and then preserved as a mix of FFPE and fresh-frozen material. For TCR repertoire profiling, blood samples were analyzed as peripheral blood mononuclear cells. Points on this clone: This receptor's antigen is unknown. Per-nucleotide qualities are absent, and no much larger clonotype sits a single base away.

TCR beta CDR3 regions were sequenced from DNA using the immunoSEQ Assay. The source study handled its data this way. To compute T cell density, TCR beta template counts were normalized to usable DNA, which was estimated by amplifying housekeeping genes. The preseqR package was used to estimate richness by extrapolating to 400,000 templates for PBMC samples and to 120,000 templates for tissue samples. Clonality was defined as one minus Pielou's evenness. Tissue-enriched TCRs were identified by differential abundance testing using productive amino-acid clonotypes, minimum total count 5 and alpha 0.1. The Jaccard Index and the Morisita Overlap Index were used to measure repertoire overlap between compartments. GLIPH clustered TCR beta CDR3s with public tetramer-defined viral CDR3s; viral motifs required at least three viral sequences plus V-gene enrichment. TCRdb mirrors the immuneACCESS table, restricted to in-frame sequences. Some clones are absent from its copies; in checked studies, under half trace to an unresolved V gene, and the reason for the others is unknown. Clone size and the V and J calls come from that table; the DNA yielded D and trimming. Recorded for this sample are 100,000 to 150,000 clones; approximately 88% of them occurred a single time. The leading ten clones occupy over 1.5% of the sample.

The receptor chain draws on TRBV19 and TRBJ2-1, with TRBD2 identical over 9 junction bases. The TCR comes from a female donor of 60 years or more with stage I lung adenocarcinoma. This material consisted of peripheral blood, taken before any cancer treatment. In nucleotide form, the sequence is TGTGCCAGTAGTATCCAAGCGGGAGGCCCCCCGTTCTTC. This encodes CASSIQAGGPPFF.